Shown below are 7 T cell receptor beta chains from a single sample sequenced in a study of cytomegalovirus exposure and HLA in healthy donors. Use of 60 Vbeta and 13 Jbeta primers characterized the PCR. The protocol was immunoSEQ multiplex PCR, while the TCRdb copy is restricted to in-frame clones and leaves out a portion. The sample lists more than 100,000 clones, approximately 65% occurring once. The sequenced sample was PBMCs. Receptor source: a man between 18 and 29 years old in good health and CMV-seronegative.

This sequence joins TRBV5-3 and TRBJ2-7; 9 nucleotides line up with TRBD2. TRBV5-3 is flagged as an ORF with uncertain function. The junction had 5 bases not matched to a gene; V was cut back by 4 bases and J by 3 bases. This CDR3 has 14 residues. The CDR3 DNA is TGTGCCAGAAGCAAGGGACTAGCAGACTACGAGCAGTACTTC. Translated: CARSKGLADYEQYF.

The chain uses TRBV11-2 and TRBJ2-1; no firm D call. V lost 0 bases to trimming and J lost 4 bases, with 13 bases between them. CDR3 size: 16 residues. CDR1 is SGHAT, CDR2 FQNNGV, per germline. The CDR3 here is CASSLDRQTYYNEQFF. In nucleotides, the CDR3 is TGTGCCAGCAGCTTAGATCGGCAGACATATTACAATGAGCAGTTCTTC. Together with reference TRBV11-2 and TRBJ2-1, the CDR3 gives the full variable domain: EAGVAQSPRYKIIEKRQSVAFWCNPISGHATLYWYQQILGQGPKLLIQFQNNGVVDDSQLPKDRFSAERLKGVDSTLKIQPAKLEDSAVYLCASSLDRQTYYNEQFFGPGTRLTVL.

This chain joins TRBV27 and TRBJ2-1; the match to TRBD2 covers 13 bases. V lost 8 bases, J lost 10 bases, and 8 bases stayed unmatched. Germline V gene lookup returns CDR1 MNHEY and CDR2 SMNVEV (reference sequence). The CDR3 has 14 residues. Here the CDR3 DNA reads TGTGCCAGCTCGGTACTAGCGGGAGGGGGGGAGCAGTTCTTC. Residues: CASSVLAGGGEQFF.

The J gene is TRBJ1-1, the V gene TRBV9; D remains unclear. CDR3 length equals 13 residues. Germline V CDR1 and CDR2: SGDLS, YYNGEE. V was shortened by 4 bases and J by 5 bases, with 12 bases between the two germline ends. CDR3 nucleotide sequence: TGTGCCAGCAGCCCAAACCCCGAGACTGAAGCTTTCTTT. It translates to CASSPNPETEAFF.

Remarks on this clone: A read error may produce the germline difference seen at one junction end. This chain connects TRBV7-9 to TRBJ1-1, with no clear D. Germline CDR1 SEHNR, CDR2 FQNEAQ (reference sequence). The CDR3 loop spans 12 amino acids. The DNA for the CDR3 is TGTTCCAGCAGACTTCTAAACACTGAAGCTTTCTTT. This sequence encodes CSSRLLNTEAFF.

V and J are TRBV6-5 and TRBJ2-1, with 7 nucleotides matching TRBD2. The germline CDR1 and CDR2 sequences are MNHEY and SVGAGI. This CDR3 region has 13 residues. V was pared by 7 bases and J by 15 bases, with 15 bases of the junction left unmatched. CDR3 nucleotide sequence: TGTGCCAGCAAGGCCGGGACTACCCGTCATTCGTTCTTC. This codes for CASKAGTTRHSFF.

The rearrangement joins TRBV29-1 to TRBJ1-2, with 8 bases lining up with TRBD1. V gave up 4 bases and J gave up 6 bases; unmatched junction bases: 16. Germline-derived CDR1 and CDR2 are SQVTM and ANQGSEA. The CDR3 extends over 16 amino acids. The CDR3 DNA reads as TGCAGCGTTGCGGTTGTCGTCAGGGGGCGCGGGGATGGCTACACCTTC. Translation: CSVAVVVRGRGDGYTF.